This T cell receptor beta chain was documented in a study of breast tumors, draining lymph nodes, adjacent tissues. The germline CDR1 and CDR2 sequences are SGHTA and FQGTGA. CDR3 size: 14 residues. V was pared by 1 base and J by 6 bases, with 11 bases between. MiXCR, applied by TCRdb to the multiplex PCR reads, yields one record per CDR3 protein. Of fewer than 80,000 distinct CDR3 sequences listed, around two fifths are singletons. Sequencing was carried out using breast tumor tissue. J is TRBJ2-3 and V is TRBV7-3; D might be TRBD1 (6 bases). This TCR was sampled from a female donor with breast cancer. Some clones in this sample may be carry-over from other donors' samples. The CDR3 spells CASSLNRAEDTQYF. DNA of the CDR3: TGTGCCAGCAGCTTAAACAGGGCCGAGGATACGCAGTATTTT.